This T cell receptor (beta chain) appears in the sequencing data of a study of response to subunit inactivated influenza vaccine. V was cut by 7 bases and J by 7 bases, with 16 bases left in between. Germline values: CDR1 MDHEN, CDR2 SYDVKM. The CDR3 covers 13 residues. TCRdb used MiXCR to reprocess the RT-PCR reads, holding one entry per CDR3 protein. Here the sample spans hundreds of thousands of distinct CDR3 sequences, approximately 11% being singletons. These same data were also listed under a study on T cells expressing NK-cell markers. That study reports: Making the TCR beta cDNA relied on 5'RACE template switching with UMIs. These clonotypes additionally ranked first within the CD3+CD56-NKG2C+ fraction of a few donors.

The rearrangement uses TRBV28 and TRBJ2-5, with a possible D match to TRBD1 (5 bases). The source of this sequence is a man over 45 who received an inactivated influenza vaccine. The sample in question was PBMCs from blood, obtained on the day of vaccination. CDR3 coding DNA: TGTGCCAGCACCTTAACCCCAAGGGGGACCCAGTACTTC. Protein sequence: CASTLTPRGTQYF.